Below are 9 T cell receptor beta chains sequenced from a single sample in a study of response to subunit inactivated influenza vaccine. Each CDR3 protein gets one entry after TCRdb re-called the RT-PCR reads with MiXCR. Altogether around 790,000 distinct CDR3 sequences are present, 21% being singletons, with the ten largest covering roughly 10%. Sequenced here: PBMCs from blood, sampled 5 days after vaccination. The receptors stem from a man between 45 and 60 years old who received an inactivated influenza vaccine.

This clonotype has a handful of counts. The CDR3 DNA reads as TGTGCCAGCAGCCCGCCGGGGGAGCAGTACTTC. Encoded protein: CASSPPGEQYF. The J gene is TRBJ2-7, the V gene TRBV7-8; D is perhaps TRBD2 (5 bases). V was clipped by 5 bases and J by 7 bases, with 9 bases between them. Germline V gene sequence: CDR1 SGHVS, CDR2 FQNEAQ. The CDR3 is 11 amino acids.

This clonotype was picked up a small number of times. The gene calls are TRBV20-1 and TRBJ2-7; 7 positions agree with TRBD2. Trimming removed 1 base from V and 4 bases from J; junction bases left unmatched: 4. The CDR3 extends over 13 amino acids. Germline V CDR1 and CDR2: DFQATT, SNEGSKA (reference sequence). Here the CDR3 DNA reads TGCAGTGCTAGAGGAGCGGGAAGTTACGAGCAGTACTTC. It encodes CSARGAGSYEQYF.

This chain connects TRBV15 to TRBJ2-5, with 10 bases that match TRBD1. J gave up 4 bases and V 5 bases, and 1 base lay outside the gene matches. The CDR3 runs 13 residues. The germline CDR1 and CDR2 sequences are LNHNV and YYDKDF (reference sequence). The CDR3 here is CATSGQGGETQYF. The CDR3 coding sequence is TGTGCCACCAGCGGACAGGGGGGAGAGACCCAGTACTTC.

A few counts support this clonotype. This chain joins TRBV12-3 or TRBV12-4 and TRBJ1-2; 8 bases are shared with TRBD1. The CDR3 has 17 residues. The trim removed 2 bases at V and 4 bases at J, leaving 12 bases unmatched. CDR3 loop: CASSLRVGDRTSYGYTF. DNA of the CDR3: TGTGCCAGCAGTTTAAGGGTGGGGGACAGGACCTCCTATGGCTACACCTTC.

This clonotype turned up a few times. V is TRBV4-2 and J is TRBJ1-6; tentative D call: TRBD1 (6 bases). The germline gives CDR1 LGHNA, CDR2 YNFKEQ. This CDR3 is 17 amino acids long. With 2 bases removed from V and 0 bases from J, the gap between germline ends came to 11 bases. This CDR3 reads CASSQLGQSSYNSPLHF. CDR3 coding DNA: TGTGCCAGCAGCCAACTTGGACAGAGCTCCTATAATTCACCCCTCCACTTT.

This clonotype was picked up a small number of times. This chain uses TRBV9 with TRBJ2-1; perhaps TRBD2 as D (6 bases). Germline V gene lookup returns CDR1 SGDLS and CDR2 YYNGEE. This CDR3 is built from 14 residues. The V end lost 2 bases, the J end lost 3 bases, and 9 bases lay between the germline ends. CDR3 loop: CASSVGLNYNEQFF. The CDR3 nucleotides are TGTGCCAGCAGCGTGGGACTGAACTACAATGAGCAGTTCTTC.

This clonotype was picked up a small number of times. V gene TRBV3-1 combines with J gene TRBJ2-7; tentatively, D is TRBD1 (5 bases). This CDR3 comprises 16 residues. V lost 2 bases and J lost 3, with 17 bases in between. Germline CDR1 and CDR2: LGHDT and YNNKEL (reference sequence). CDR3 nucleotides: TGTGCCAGCAGCCAAAGACAGTTTCGCAACTTCTACGAGCAGTACTTC. Its translation: CASSQRQFRNFYEQYF.

CDR3 DNA: TGTGCCAGCAGTTACGAGGGACGCGTCAATGAGCAGTTCTTC. Protein: CASSYEGRVNEQFF. V usage is TRBV6-2 or TRBV6-3 and J usage is TRBJ2-1; D is perhaps TRBD1 or TRBD2 (5 bases each). CDR1 and CDR2 from the germline V gene are MNHEY and SVGEGT. Trimming took off 2 bases at V and 6 bases at J, with 11 bases between the two ends. CDR3 length: 14 amino acids.

This clonotype was found many times. CDR3: CSVETPRDNTYEQYF. As DNA, the CDR3 is TGCAGCGTTGAAACCCCCCGGGACAACACCTACGAGCAGTACTTC. This sequence joins TRBV29-1 and TRBJ2-7; D is possibly TRBD1 (6 bases). V lost 2 bases and J 2 bases, leaving 16 bases between the germline ends. Germline assignment: CDR1 SQVTM and CDR2 ANQGSEA. This CDR3 has 15 amino acids.